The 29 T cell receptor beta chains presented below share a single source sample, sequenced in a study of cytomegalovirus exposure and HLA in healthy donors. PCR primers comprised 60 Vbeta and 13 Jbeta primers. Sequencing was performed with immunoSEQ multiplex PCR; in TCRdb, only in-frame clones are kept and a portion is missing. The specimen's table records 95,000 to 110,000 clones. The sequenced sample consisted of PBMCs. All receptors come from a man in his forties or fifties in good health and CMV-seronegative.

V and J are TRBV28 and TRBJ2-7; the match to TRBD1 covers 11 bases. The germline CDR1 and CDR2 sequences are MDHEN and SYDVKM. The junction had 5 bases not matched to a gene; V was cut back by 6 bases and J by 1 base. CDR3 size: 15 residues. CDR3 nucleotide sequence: TGTGCCAGCAGGACCGGGACAGGGGGATCCTACGAGCAGTACTTC. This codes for CASRTGTGGSYEQYF.

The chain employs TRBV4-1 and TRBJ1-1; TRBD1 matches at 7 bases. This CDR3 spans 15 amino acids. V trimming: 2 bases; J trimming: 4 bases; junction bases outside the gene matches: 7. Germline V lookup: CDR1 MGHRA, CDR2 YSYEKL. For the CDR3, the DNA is TGCGCCAGCAGCCAAAACCCGTACAGGGGCACTGAAGCTTTCTTT. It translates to CASSQNPYRGTEAFF.

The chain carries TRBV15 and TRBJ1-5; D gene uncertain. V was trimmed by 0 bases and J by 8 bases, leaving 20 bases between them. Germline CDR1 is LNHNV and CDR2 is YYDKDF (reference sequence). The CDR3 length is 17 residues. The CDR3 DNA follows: TGTGCCACCAGCAGAGATCGTCGGGTTACACCATTAGAGCCCCAGCATTTT. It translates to CATSRDRRVTPLEPQHF. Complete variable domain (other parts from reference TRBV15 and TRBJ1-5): DAMVIQNPRYQVTQFGKPVTLSCSQTLNHNVMYWYQQKSSQAPKLLFHYYDKDFNNEADTPDNFQSRRPNTSFCFLDIRSPGLGDTAMYLCATSRDRRVTPLEPQHFGDGTRLSIL.

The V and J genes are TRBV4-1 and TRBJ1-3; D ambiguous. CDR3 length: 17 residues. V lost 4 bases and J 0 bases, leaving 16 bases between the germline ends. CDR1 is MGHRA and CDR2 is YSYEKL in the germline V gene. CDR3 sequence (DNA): TGCGCCAGCAGCCGAGGCGGTGTTATTAGCTCTGGAAACACCATATATTTT. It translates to CASSRGGVISSGNTIYF.

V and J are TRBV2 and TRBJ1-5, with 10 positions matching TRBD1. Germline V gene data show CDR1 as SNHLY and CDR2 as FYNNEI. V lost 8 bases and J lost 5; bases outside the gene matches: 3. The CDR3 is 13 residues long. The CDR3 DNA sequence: TGTGCCAGCGGGGGGACAGGGGATCAGCCCCAGCATTTT. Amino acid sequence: CASGGTGDQPQHF.

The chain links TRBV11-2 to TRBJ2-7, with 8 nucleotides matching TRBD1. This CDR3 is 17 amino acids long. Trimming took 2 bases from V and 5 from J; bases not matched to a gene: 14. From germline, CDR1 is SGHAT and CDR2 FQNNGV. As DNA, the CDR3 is TGTGCCAGCAGCTTATGGTTAGCCGGGACAGGCCATAACGAGCAGTACTTC. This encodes CASSLWLAGTGHNEQYF.

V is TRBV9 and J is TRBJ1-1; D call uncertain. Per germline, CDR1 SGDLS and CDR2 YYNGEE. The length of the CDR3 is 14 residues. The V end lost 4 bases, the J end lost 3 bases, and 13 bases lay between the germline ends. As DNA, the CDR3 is TGTGCCAGCAGCCCTAACCCAGGATACACTGAAGCTTTCTTT. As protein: CASSPNPGYTEAFF. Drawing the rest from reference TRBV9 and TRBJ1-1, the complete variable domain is DSGVTQTPKHLITATGQRVTLRCSPRSGDLSVYWYQQSLDQGLQFLIQYYNGEERAKGNILERFSAQQFPDLHSELNLSSLELGDSALYFCASSPNPGYTEAFFGQGTRLTVV.

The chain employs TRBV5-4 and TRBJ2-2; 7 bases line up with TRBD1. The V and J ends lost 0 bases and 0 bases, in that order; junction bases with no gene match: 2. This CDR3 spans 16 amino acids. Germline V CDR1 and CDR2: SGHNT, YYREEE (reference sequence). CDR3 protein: CASSLAGTANTGELFF. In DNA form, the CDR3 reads TGTGCCAGCAGCTTGGCCGGGACAGCGAACACCGGGGAGCTGTTTTTT.

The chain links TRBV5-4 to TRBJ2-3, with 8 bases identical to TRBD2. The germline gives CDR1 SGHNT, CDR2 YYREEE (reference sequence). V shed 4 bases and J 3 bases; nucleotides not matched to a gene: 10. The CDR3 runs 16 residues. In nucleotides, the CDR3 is TGTGCCAGCAGCCCGGTGGGCGGGGGGAGGACAGATACGCAGTATTTT. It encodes CASSPVGGGRTDTQYF.

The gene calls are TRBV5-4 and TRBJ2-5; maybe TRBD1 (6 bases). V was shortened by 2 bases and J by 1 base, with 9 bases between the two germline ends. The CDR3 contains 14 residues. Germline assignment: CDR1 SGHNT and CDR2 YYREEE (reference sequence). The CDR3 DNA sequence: TGTGCCAGCAGCTTACGGGACACCCAAGAGACCCAGTACTTC. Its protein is CASSLRDTQETQYF.

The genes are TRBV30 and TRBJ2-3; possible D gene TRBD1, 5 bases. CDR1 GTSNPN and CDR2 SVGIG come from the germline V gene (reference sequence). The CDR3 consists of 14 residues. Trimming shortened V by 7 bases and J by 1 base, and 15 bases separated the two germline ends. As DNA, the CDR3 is TGTGCCTTGGACCGTGAGACAGGCACAGATACGCAGTATTTT. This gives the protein CALDRETGTDTQYF.

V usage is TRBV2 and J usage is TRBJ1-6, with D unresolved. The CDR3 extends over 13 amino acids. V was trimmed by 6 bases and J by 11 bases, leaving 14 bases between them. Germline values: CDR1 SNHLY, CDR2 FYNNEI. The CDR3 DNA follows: TGTGCCAGCAGGGACTCAGGCGTGACACCCCTCCACTTT. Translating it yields CASRDSGVTPLHF.

The CDR3 nucleotides are TGCAGTGCTAGGCTACGGGAGACCCAGTACTTC. Translating it yields CSARLRETQYF. The V call is TRBV20-1, the J call TRBJ2-5; D is ambiguous. The germline V gene has CDR1 DFQATT and CDR2 SNEGSKA (reference sequence). V was shortened by 3 bases and J by 5 bases, with 7 bases between the two germline ends. CDR3 length equals 11 residues.

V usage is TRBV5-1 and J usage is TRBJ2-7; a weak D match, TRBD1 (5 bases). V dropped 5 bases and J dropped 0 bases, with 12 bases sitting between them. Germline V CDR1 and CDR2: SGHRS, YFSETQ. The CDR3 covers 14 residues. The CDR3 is CASRVGQSSYEQYF. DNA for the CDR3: TGCGCCAGCAGGGTCGGACAAAGCTCCTACGAGCAGTACTTC. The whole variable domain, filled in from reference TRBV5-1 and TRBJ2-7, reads KAGVTQTPRYLIKTRGQQVTLSCSPISGHRSVSWYQQTPGQGLQFLFEYFSETQRNKGNFPGRFSGRQFSNSRSEMNVSTLELGDSALYLCASRVGQSSYEQYFGPGTRLTVT.

In nucleotides, the CDR3 is TGCGCCAGCAGCACAGACACCGGGGAGCTGTTTTTT. This encodes CASSTDTGELFF. The chain joins TRBV4-1 to TRBJ2-2; D is unresolved. V was cut by 5 bases and J by 3 bases, with 4 bases left in between. This CDR3 has 12 residues. Germline loops: CDR1 MGHRA, CDR2 YSYEKL.

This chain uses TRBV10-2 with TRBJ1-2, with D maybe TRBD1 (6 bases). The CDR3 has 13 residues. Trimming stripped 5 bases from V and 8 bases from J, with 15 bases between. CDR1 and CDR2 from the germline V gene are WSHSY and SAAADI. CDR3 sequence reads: CASSPPQGWGYTF. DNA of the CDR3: TGCGCCAGCAGTCCCCCCCAGGGGTGGGGCTACACCTTC.

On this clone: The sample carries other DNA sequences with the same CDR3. CDR3 sequence: CASSQPGQGTYEQYF. The CDR3 region has the DNA TGCGCCAGCAGCCAACCGGGACAGGGGACGTACGAGCAGTACTTC. The V call is TRBV4-1, the J call TRBJ2-7; 10 positions match TRBD1. V dropped 2 bases and J dropped 4; count of bases not matched to a gene: 5. In germline, CDR1 is MGHRA, CDR2 YSYEKL. The CDR3 covers 15 residues.

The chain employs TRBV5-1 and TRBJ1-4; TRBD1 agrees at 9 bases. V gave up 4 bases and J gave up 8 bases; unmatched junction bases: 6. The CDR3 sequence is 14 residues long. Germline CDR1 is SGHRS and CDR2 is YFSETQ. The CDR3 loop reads CASSRDRVSEKLFF. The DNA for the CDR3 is TGCGCCAGCAGCCGGGACAGGGTGAGCGAAAAACTGTTTTTT.

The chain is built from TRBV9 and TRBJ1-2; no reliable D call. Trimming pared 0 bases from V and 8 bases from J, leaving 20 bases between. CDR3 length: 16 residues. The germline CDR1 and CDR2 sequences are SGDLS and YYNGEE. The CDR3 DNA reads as TGTGCCAGCAGCGTAGGAGAGAGGGCGGCCCCTTGGGGCTACACCTTC. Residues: CASSVGERAAPWGYTF. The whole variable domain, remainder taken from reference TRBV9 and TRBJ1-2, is DSGVTQTPKHLITATGQRVTLRCSPRSGDLSVYWYQQSLDQGLQFLIQYYNGEERAKGNILERFSAQQFPDLHSELNLSSLELGDSALYFCASSVGERAAPWGYTFGSGTRLTVV.

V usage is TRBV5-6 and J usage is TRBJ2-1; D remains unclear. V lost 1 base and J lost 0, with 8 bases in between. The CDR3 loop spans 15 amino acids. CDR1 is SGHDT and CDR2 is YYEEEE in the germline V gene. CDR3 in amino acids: CASSLIRFSYNEQFF. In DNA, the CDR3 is TGTGCCAGCAGCTTGATACGGTTCTCCTACAATGAGCAGTTCTTC.

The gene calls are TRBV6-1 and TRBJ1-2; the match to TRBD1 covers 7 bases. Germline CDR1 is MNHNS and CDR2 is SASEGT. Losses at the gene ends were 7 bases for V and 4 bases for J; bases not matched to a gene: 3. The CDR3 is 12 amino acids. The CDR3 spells CASTGTAYGYTF. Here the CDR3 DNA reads TGTGCCAGCACCGGGACAGCCTATGGCTACACCTTC.

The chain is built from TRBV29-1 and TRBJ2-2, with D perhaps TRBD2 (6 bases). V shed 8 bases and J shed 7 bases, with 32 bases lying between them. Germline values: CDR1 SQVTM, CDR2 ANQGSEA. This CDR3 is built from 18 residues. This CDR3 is CSRFCFTGTLYGVGELFF. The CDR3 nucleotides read TGCAGCCGTTTTTGCTTTACCGGGACTCTTTATGGGGTCGGGGAGCTGTTTTTT.

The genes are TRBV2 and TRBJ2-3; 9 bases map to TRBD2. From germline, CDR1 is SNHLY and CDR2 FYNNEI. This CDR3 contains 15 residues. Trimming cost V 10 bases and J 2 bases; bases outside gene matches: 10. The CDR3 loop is CANTLAGEPTDTQYF. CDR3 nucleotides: TGTGCCAACACGTTAGCGGGGGAACCCACAGATACGCAGTATTTT.

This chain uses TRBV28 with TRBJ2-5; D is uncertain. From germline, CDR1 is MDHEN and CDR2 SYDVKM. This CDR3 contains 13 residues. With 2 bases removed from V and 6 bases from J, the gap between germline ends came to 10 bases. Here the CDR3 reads CASSLRQPQTQYF. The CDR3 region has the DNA TGTGCCAGCAGTTTACGACAACCCCAGACCCAGTACTTC. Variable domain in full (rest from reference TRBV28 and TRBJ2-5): DVKVTQSSRYLVKRTGEKVFLECVQDMDHENMFWYRQDPGLGLRLIYFSYDVKMKEKGDIPEGYSVSREKKERFSLILESASTNQTSMYLCASSLRQPQTQYFGPGTRLLVL.

CDR3 sequence (DNA): TGTGCCAGCAGGGCCGGGACTACTAATGAAAAACTGTTTTTT. It codes for CASRAGTTNEKLFF. The rearrangement joins TRBV2 to TRBJ1-4; D is perhaps TRBD1 (5 bases). Trimming removed 6 bases from V and 2 bases from J, with 10 bases in between. The CDR3 runs to 14 residues. Germline CDR1 reads SNHLY; CDR2 reads FYNNEI.

The CDR3 nucleotides read TGTGCCAGCAGCGTTTCAGGGGGGAATCAGCCCCAGCATTTT. This codes for CASSVSGGNQPQHF. The V gene is TRBV9, the J gene TRBJ1-5, with 7 bases identical to TRBD1. Germline lookup yields CDR1 SGDLS and CDR2 YYNGEE. V dropped 2 bases and J dropped 4; count of bases not matched to a gene: 3. This CDR3 spans 14 amino acids. Complete variable domain (other parts from reference TRBV9 and TRBJ1-5): DSGVTQTPKHLITATGQRVTLRCSPRSGDLSVYWYQQSLDQGLQFLIQYYNGEERAKGNILERFSAQQFPDLHSELNLSSLELGDSALYFCASSVSGGNQPQHFGDGTRLSIL.

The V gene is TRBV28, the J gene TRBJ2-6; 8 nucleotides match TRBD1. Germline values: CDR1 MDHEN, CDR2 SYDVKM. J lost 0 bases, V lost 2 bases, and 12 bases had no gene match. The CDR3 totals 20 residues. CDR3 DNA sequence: TGTGCCAGCAGTTTAGGTCTTTGGGACAGGATGAGCTCTGGGGCCAACGTCCTGACTTTC. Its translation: CASSLGLWDRMSSGANVLTF. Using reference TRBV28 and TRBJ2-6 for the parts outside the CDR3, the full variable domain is DVKVTQSSRYLVKRTGEKVFLECVQDMDHENMFWYRQDPGLGLRLIYFSYDVKMKEKGDIPEGYSVSREKKERFSLILESASTNQTSMYLCASSLGLWDRMSSGANVLTFGAGSRLTVL.

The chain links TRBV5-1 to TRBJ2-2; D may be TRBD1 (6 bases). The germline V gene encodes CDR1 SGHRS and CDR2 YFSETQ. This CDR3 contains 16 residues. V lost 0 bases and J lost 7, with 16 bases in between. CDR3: CASSLEAQGPLGELFF. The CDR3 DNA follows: TGCGCCAGCAGCTTGGAAGCCCAGGGGCCGCTCGGGGAGCTGTTTTTT.

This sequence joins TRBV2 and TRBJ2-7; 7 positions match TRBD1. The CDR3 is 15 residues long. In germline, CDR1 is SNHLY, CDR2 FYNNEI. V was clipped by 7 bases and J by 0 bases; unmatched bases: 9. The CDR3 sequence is CASNFDRASSYEQYF. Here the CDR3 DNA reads TGTGCCAGCAATTTCGACAGGGCTAGCTCCTACGAGCAGTACTTC.